This T cell receptor beta chain came from a study of T cell repertoires in cytomegalovirus infection. The overall study: Public TCR beta signatures provided an indication of both CMV infection and a matching HLA type. Overall study findings and caveats: Ex vivo responses were dominated by HLA-C-restricted CMV-specific TCR beta clonotypes.

In the case of this clonotype: The antigen is unknown.

The CDR3 totals 13 residues. Trimming took 6 bases from V and 2 from J, leaving 10 bases between them. The germline V gene has CDR1 MNHEY and CDR2 SVGEGT. TCRdb re-derived calls from the reads in MiXCR, one entry per CDR3 protein. The top ten hold about 45% of the sample, which has about 470,000 distinct CDR3 sequences, more than 40% seen once. The sequence was collected from a human donor in good health (CMV status not recorded). Some clones in this sample may be carry-over from other donors' samples. This material consisted of cultured PBMCs, taken from culture after CMV antigen stimulation. The J gene is TRBJ2-5, the V gene TRBV6-2 or TRBV6-3; maybe TRBD1 (6 bases). The DNA for the CDR3 is TGTGCCAGCAGATCTACAGGGCAAGAGACCCAGTACTTC. Its translation is CASRSTGQETQYF.